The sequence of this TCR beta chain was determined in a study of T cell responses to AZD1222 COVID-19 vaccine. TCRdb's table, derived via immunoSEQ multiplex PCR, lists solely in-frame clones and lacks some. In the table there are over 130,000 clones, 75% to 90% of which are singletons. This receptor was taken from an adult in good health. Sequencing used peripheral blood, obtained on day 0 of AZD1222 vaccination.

The DNA of the CDR3 is TGCGCCAGCAGCCCCTTTGTGGGAAACACCATATATTTT. As protein: CASSPFVGNTIYF. The rearrangement uses TRBV5-1 and TRBJ1-3; D gene uncertain. The germline V gene encodes CDR1 SGHRS and CDR2 YFSETQ. This CDR3 is 13 amino acids long. Trimming pared 4 bases from V and 4 bases from J, leaving 9 bases between.